This T cell receptor beta chain was sequenced for a study of blood T cell repertoires in COVID-19. Across the study: Italy, Spain and the United States were the sources of the convalescent and acute COVID-19 samples. Nucleic acid was either cDNA or gDNA, and it came from T cells, B-cell-depleted T cells, or PBMCs.

Patients from Seattle were sampled longitudinally, starting during active infection. As originally analysed: For nucleated cells, counts were estimated from reference gene primer amplification. Some clones are missing from TCRdb's copy, which holds only in-frame ones; the method was immunoSEQ multiplex PCR. V, J and clone size reflect that table, while D and trimming were determined from the DNA. Among over 90,000 clones, approximately 90% were seen once, and the ten largest hold around 5%. V was clipped by 0 bases and J by 10 bases; unmatched bases: 9. Germline V gene data show CDR1 as LGHNA and CDR2 as YSLEER. The CDR3 contains 16 residues.

Sequenced: peripheral blood. V gene TRBV4-3 combines with J gene TRBJ1-6, with TRBD1 matching 7 bases. The TCR originated in a woman between 50 and 59 years old with COVID-19, enrolled during active disease. Written as DNA, the CDR3 is TGCGCCAGCAGCCAAGATACTAAGGGGGCCAGGTCACCCCTCCACTTT. Its protein product is CASSQDTKGARSPLHF.